Sequencing of this T cell receptor beta chain was carried out in a study of CD8 T cells in ankylosing spondylitis. This clonotype was detected only a few times. Its antigen remains unknown. The TCR beta libraries were generated through quantitative 5'-RACE incorporating molecular barcodes. TCRdb analysed the 5' RACE reads with MiXCR anew, one entry per CDR3 protein. Of under 250,000 distinct CDR3 sequences listed, 20% to 30% are singletons. Study observations and caveats: Some motif variants had been reported before (in reactive arthritis synovial fluid and blood).

Sequences were obtained from blood, either unsorted or a sorted T cell fraction (not recorded which). The clonotype comes from a male donor with ankylosing spondylitis or in good health (not recorded which).

CDR3: CSVKTGTGGETQYF. The CDR3 region has the DNA TGCAGCGTGAAAACCGGGACAGGAGGGGAGACCCAGTACTTC. The chain employs TRBV29-1 and TRBJ2-5, with 8 bases lining up with TRBD1. J gave up 5 bases and V 6 bases, and 11 bases lay outside the gene matches. Germline V lookup: CDR1 SQVTM, CDR2 ANQGSEA. The CDR3 has 14 residues.